This TCR beta chain was recovered during a study of cytomegalovirus exposure and HLA in healthy donors. Among the donors, all were healthy bone marrow donors. Trimming left V 3 bases short and J 0 bases short, with 6 bases between. This CDR3 region has 14 residues. Germline values: CDR1 SGHAT, CDR2 FQDESV (reference sequence). This PCR relied on a set of 60 Vbeta primers and 13 Jbeta primers. The data were produced by immunoSEQ multiplex PCR, yet TCRdb's version contains in-frame clones alone and is incomplete. This specimen shows over 100,000 clones; the ten leading clones hold 1.5% to 2%. This rearrangement joins TRBV11-1 to TRBJ1-3; D gene unclear. Sequenced input: PBMCs. The sequence was obtained from a man aged 18 to 29 in good health and CMV-seronegative. The CDR3 loop is CASSFGSSGNTIYF. The CDR3 bases are TGTGCCAGCAGCTTTGGCAGCTCTGGAAACACCATATATTTT.